This T cell receptor beta chain was retrieved from a study of blood T cell repertoires in COVID-19. Study summary: Samples of COVID-19 (acute and convalescent) were obtained from the United States, Italy and Spain. PBMCs, B-cell-depleted T cells, or T cells were the source of the cDNA or gDNA that made up the material.

How the authors handled the data: For nucleated cells, counts were estimated from reference gene primer amplification. Data came from immunoSEQ multiplex PCR; TCRdb stores just in-frame clones and leaves some out. V and J calls plus clone size are reproduced from that table; the DNA served to infer D and trimming. The sample shows 90,000 or so clones, around 90% of them seen only once. The sequenced sample was peripheral blood. The sequence was obtained from a woman between 65 and 79 years old with acute or convalescent COVID-19.

CDR3 DNA sequence: TGCGCCAGCAAAACCCAATCCGGGTCTCCCTATGGCTACACCTTC. Translating it yields CASKTQSGSPYGYTF. The rearrangement links TRBV5-1 to TRBJ1-2; D unresolved. CDR1 is SGHRS and CDR2 is YFSETQ in the germline V gene. This CDR3 has 15 residues. Trimming cost V 6 bases and J 4 bases, with 19 bases left between them.